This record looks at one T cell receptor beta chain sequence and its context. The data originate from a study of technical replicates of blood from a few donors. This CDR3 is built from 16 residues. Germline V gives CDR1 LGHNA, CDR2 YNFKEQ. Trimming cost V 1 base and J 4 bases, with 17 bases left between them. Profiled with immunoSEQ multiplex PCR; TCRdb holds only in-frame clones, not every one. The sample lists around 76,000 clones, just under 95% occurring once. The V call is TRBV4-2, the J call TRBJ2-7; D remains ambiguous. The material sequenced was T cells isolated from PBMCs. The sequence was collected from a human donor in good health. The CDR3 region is CASSQVIGSSSYEQYF. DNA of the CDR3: TGTGCCAGCAGCCAAGTCATAGGATCTAGTTCGTACGAGCAGTACTTC.